This T cell receptor (beta chain) was retrieved from a study of blood T cell repertoires in COVID-19. About the research overall: Both acute and convalescent COVID-19 samples were obtained from the United States, Italy and Spain. T cells, B-cell-depleted T cells, or PBMCs provided the cDNA or gDNA that served as material.

With regard to this clone: The same CDR3 can be traced to other DNA sequences in this sample.

Per the study methods: The assay estimated nucleated cells by amplifying reference gene primers. Generated by immunoSEQ multiplex PCR, the TCRdb table keeps only in-frame clones and is missing some. V, J and clone size were drawn from that table, and D and trimming were deduced from the DNA. The table has about 86,000 clones, about nine tenths seen once; the top ten hold about 1.2%. Sample: peripheral blood. The clonotype originates from a human donor in a cohort sampled during active COVID-19.

This chain's CDR3 is CASSLGGENEQFF. The CDR3 bases are TGTGCCAGCAGCTTAGGGGGCGAAAATGAGCAGTTCTTC. V is TRBV7-2 and J is TRBJ2-1; the D gene is possibly TRBD1 (5 bases). The CDR3 has 13 amino acids. With 1 base removed from V and 7 bases from J, the gap between germline ends came to 8 bases. Looked up from germline, CDR1 is SGHTA and CDR2 is FQGNSA. The full variable domain, completed using reference TRBV7-2 and TRBJ2-1, is GAGVSQSPSNKVTEKGKDVELRCDPISGHTALYWYRQSLGQGLEFLIYFQGNSAPDKSGLPSDRFSAERTGGSVSTLTIQRTQQEDSAVYLCASSLGGENEQFFGPGTRLTVL.